Below are 15 T cell receptor beta chains sequenced from a single sample in a study of blood T cell repertoires in COVID-19. The protocol was immunoSEQ multiplex PCR, while the TCRdb copy is restricted to in-frame clones and leaves out a portion. The sample shows 180,000 or so clones, approximately 85% of them seen only once. Source material: peripheral blood. Source of these receptors: a woman aged 55-70 years with acute or convalescent COVID-19.

This clone was seen more than once but under ten times. The chain has TRBV6-5 and TRBJ1-2; D call uncertain. Germline CDR1 MNHEY, CDR2 SVGAGI. Trimming took 0 bases from V and 6 from J, leaving 11 bases between them. This CDR3 contains 14 residues. CDR3 sequence reads: CASSYSTMENGYTF. DNA of the CDR3: TGTGCCAGCAGTTACTCGACGATGGAGAATGGCTACACCTTC.

This clone was observed once. The chain carries TRBV5-4 and TRBJ2-1; D perhaps matches TRBD2 (6 bases). CDR1 and CDR2 from the germline V gene are SGHNT and YYREEE (reference sequence). Trimming shortened V by 0 bases and J by 7 bases, and 11 bases separated the two germline ends. The CDR3 has 14 residues. CDR3 amino acids: CASSLVGSGNEQFF. The CDR3 DNA reads as TGTGCCAGCAGCTTGGTCGGGAGCGGGAATGAGCAGTTCTTC.

This chain connects TRBV10-3 to TRBJ2-1; TRBD2 agrees at 14 bases. The CDR3 sequence is 19 residues long. In germline, CDR1 is ENHRY, CDR2 SYGVKD. J was trimmed by 0 bases and V by 0 bases; bases with no gene match: 4. CDR3 loop: CAISESGTSGGSSYNEQFF. The CDR3 nucleotides read TGTGCCATCAGTGAGTCGGGGACTAGCGGGGGAAGCTCCTACAATGAGCAGTTCTTC.

The chain couples TRBV19 to TRBJ2-1; TRBD1 is a possible D gene (6 bases). The CDR3 is 14 amino acids. The germline CDR1 and CDR2 sequences are LNHDA and SQIVND (reference sequence). Deletions cut 9 bases from V and 0 bases from J, with 12 bases between. CDR3 loop: CASGDTSSYNEQFF. CDR3 DNA sequence: TGTGCCAGCGGGGACACTAGCTCCTACAATGAGCAGTTCTTC.

V gene TRBV27 combines with J gene TRBJ1-1, with a possible D match to TRBD1 (6 bases). The germline CDR1 and CDR2 sequences are MNHEY and SMNVEV (reference sequence). The CDR3 contains 15 residues. V was trimmed by 2 bases and J by 5 bases, leaving 15 bases between them. CDR3 coding DNA: TGTGCCAGCAGTTTACGGGGGGGGCGAGGGACTGAAGCTTTCTTT. This gives the protein CASSLRGGRGTEAFF.

A few counts support this clone. V and J are TRBV10-1 and TRBJ2-7; maybe TRBD1 (6 bases). CDR1 and CDR2 (germline): WNHNN, SYGVQD (reference sequence). V lost 5 bases to trimming and J lost 2 bases, with 16 bases between them. This CDR3 is 15 amino acids long. CDR3 coding DNA: TGCGCCAGCAGTCCCCGGACAGCTGCCACCTACGAGCAGTACTTC. This codes for CASSPRTAATYEQYF.

This clone appeared once. The V call is TRBV6-2 or TRBV6-3, the J call TRBJ2-2, with D maybe TRBD1 (6 bases). Germline V CDR1 and CDR2: MNHEY, SVGEGT. The CDR3 covers 19 residues. Trimming shortened V by 4 bases and J by 2 bases, and 23 bases separated the two germline ends. CDR3 coding DNA: TGTGCCAGCAGTTTATCGGGTCCAAAGACAGGATATAACACCGGGGAGCTGTTTTTT. Its translation: CASSLSGPKTGYNTGELFF.

The chain carries TRBV6-6 and TRBJ1-3; TRBD1 might be the D (5 bases). There are 15 residues in the CDR3. CDR1 MNHNY and CDR2 SVGAGI come from the germline V gene (reference sequence). V lost 5 bases and J lost 0, with 11 bases in between. The CDR3 loop is CASSTGGGSGNTIYF. The DNA for the CDR3 is TGTGCCAGCAGTACCGGGGGGGGCTCTGGAAACACCATATATTTT.

This sequence joins TRBV10-3 and TRBJ1-2, with D perhaps TRBD1 (6 bases). This CDR3 contains 13 residues. The germline V gene has CDR1 ENHRY and CDR2 SYGVKD. V was shortened by 8 bases and J by 5 bases, with 15 bases between the two germline ends. This CDR3 is CAIQRQEGYGYTF. CDR3 DNA sequence: TGTGCCATCCAACGACAGGAAGGATATGGCTACACCTTC.

V usage is TRBV12-3 or TRBV12-4 and J usage is TRBJ2-7; D is unresolved. The CDR3 length is 12 residues. The ends were cut back, 5 bases at V and 4 bases at J, with 9 bases in the middle. CDR3 residues: CASSARWYEQYF. The CDR3 region has the DNA TGTGCCAGCAGTGCGAGGTGGTACGAGCAGTACTTC.

The V and J genes are TRBV2 and TRBJ2-1; 13 bases align to TRBD2. The CDR3 has 14 residues. Trimming took 6 bases from V and 7 from J; bases not matched to a gene: 3. CDR1 is SNHLY, CDR2 FYNNEI, per germline. The CDR3 sequence is CASRWTSGSNEQFF. The CDR3 DNA sequence: TGTGCCAGCAGATGGACTAGCGGGAGTAATGAGCAGTTCTTC.

The chain is built from TRBV6-5 and TRBJ2-1; 7 nucleotides line up with TRBD1. Losses at the gene ends were 6 bases for V and 9 bases for J; bases not matched to a gene: 14. Germline V gene sequence: CDR1 MNHEY, CDR2 SVGAGI. This CDR3 is built from 15 residues. CDR3 region: CASRPPGTVWGEQFF. The CDR3 nucleotides are TGTGCCAGCAGGCCACCCGGGACAGTTTGGGGTGAGCAGTTCTTC.

This chain links TRBV19 with TRBJ2-5; no firm D call. The germline V gene has CDR1 LNHDA and CDR2 SQIVND (reference sequence). The V end lost 3 bases, the J end lost 4 bases, and 9 bases lay between the germline ends. The CDR3 loop spans 13 amino acids. CDR3 DNA sequence: TGTGCCAGTAGTATCGTTTCCCGAGAGACCCAGTACTTC. Amino acid sequence: CASSIVSRETQYF.

This rearrangement joins TRBV7-9 to TRBJ2-1, with D perhaps TRBD1 (5 bases). The ends were cut back, 8 bases at V and 1 base at J, with 15 bases in the middle. This CDR3 region has 15 residues. Per germline, CDR1 SEHNR and CDR2 FQNEAQ (reference sequence). CDR3 bases: TGTGCCAGCGCCGAAGGGTCAGGGTCCTACAATGAGCAGTTCTTC. Its translation: CASAEGSGSYNEQFF.

This rearrangement joins TRBV13 to TRBJ1-2; TRBD1 aligns across 7 bases. The CDR3 is made up of 14 amino acids. V trimming: 3 bases; J trimming: 5 bases; junction bases outside the gene matches: 6. Looked up from germline, CDR1 is PRHDT and CDR2 is FYEKMQ (reference sequence). CDR3 region: CASSLGDRGYGYTF. DNA of the CDR3: TGTGCCAGCAGCTTGGGGGACAGAGGGTATGGCTACACCTTC.